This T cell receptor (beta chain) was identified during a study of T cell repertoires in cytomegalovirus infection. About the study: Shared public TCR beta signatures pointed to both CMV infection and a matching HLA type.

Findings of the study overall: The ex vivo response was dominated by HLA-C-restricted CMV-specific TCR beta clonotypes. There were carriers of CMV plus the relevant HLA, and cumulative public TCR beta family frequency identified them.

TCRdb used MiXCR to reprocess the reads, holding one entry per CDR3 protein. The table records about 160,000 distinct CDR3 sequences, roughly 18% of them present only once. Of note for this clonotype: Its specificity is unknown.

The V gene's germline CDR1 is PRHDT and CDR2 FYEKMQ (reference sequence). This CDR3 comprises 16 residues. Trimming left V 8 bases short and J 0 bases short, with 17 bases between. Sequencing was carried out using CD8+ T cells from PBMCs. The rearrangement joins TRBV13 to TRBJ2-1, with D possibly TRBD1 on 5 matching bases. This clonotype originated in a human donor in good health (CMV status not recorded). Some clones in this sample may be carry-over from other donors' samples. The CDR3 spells CASLARGSSSYNEQFF. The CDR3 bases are TGTGCCAGCTTGGCTAGGGGATCGAGCTCCTACAATGAGCAGTTCTTC.